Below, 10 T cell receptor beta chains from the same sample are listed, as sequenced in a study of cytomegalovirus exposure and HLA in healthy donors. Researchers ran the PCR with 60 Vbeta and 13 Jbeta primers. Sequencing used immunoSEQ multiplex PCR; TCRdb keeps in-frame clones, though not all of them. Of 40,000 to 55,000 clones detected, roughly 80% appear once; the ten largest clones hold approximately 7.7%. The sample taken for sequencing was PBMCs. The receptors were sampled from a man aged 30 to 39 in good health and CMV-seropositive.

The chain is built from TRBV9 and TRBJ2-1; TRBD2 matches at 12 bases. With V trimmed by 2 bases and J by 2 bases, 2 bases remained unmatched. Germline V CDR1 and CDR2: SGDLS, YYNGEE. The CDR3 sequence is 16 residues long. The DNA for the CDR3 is TGTGCCAGCAGCGTCGGACTAGCGGGAACCTACAATGAGCAGTTCTTC. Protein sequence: CASSVGLAGTYNEQFF.

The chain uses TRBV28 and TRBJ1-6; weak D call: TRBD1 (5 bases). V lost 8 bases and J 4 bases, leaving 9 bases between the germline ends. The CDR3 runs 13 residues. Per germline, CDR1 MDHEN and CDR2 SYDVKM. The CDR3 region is CASLTDYNSPLHF. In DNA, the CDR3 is TGTGCCAGCCTGACAGATTATAATTCACCCCTCCACTTT.

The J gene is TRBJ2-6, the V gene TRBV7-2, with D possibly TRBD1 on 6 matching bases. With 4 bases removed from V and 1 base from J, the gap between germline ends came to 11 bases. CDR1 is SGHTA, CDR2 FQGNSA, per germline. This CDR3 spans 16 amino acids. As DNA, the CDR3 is TGTGCCAGCAGCTCGAGACAGGCGTCTGGGGCCAACGTCCTGACTTTC. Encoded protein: CASSSRQASGANVLTF.

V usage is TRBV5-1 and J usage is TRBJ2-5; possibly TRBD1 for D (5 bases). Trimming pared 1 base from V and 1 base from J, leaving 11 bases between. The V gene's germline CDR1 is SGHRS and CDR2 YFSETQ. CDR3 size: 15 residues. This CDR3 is CASSLRQTVQETQYF. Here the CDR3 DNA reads TGCGCCAGCAGCTTGAGACAGACGGTCCAAGAGACCCAGTACTTC.

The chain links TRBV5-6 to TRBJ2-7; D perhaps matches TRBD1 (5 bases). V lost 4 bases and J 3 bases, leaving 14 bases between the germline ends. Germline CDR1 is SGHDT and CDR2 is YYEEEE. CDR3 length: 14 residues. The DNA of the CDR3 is TGTGCCAGCAGCCCAGGAAGGGGCCTCTACGAGCAGTACTTC. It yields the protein CASSPGRGLYEQYF.

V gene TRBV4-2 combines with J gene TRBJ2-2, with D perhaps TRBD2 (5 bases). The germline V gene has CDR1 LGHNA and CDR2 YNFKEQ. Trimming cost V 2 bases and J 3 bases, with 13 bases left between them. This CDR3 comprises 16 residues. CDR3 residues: CASSQTSDSYTGELFF. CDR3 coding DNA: TGTGCCAGCAGCCAAACCTCGGACTCTTACACCGGGGAGCTGTTTTTT.

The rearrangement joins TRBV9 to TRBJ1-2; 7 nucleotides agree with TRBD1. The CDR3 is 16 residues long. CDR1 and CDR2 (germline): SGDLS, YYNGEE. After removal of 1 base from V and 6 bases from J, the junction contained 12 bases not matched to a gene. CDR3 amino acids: CASSVPIQGPADGYTF. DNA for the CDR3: TGTGCCAGCAGCGTACCAATACAGGGGCCGGCTGATGGCTACACCTTC.

The chain's CDR3 is CAWARPGGAGTEAFF. In nucleotides, the CDR3 is TGTGCCTGGGCGAGGCCAGGGGGCGCGGGCACTGAAGCTTTCTTT. The V call is TRBV30, the J call TRBJ1-1, with 8 bases lining up with TRBD1. Germline V gene sequence: CDR1 GTSNPN, CDR2 SVGIG (reference sequence). The CDR3 is 15 residues long. Trimming took 5 bases from V and 4 from J; bases not matched to a gene: 12.

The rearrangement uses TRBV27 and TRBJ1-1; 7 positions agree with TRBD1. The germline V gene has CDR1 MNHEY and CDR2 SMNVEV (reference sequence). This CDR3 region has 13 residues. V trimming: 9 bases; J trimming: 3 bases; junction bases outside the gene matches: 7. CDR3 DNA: TGTGCCAGTACTAGACAGGGAGACACTGAAGCTTTCTTT. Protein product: CASTRQGDTEAFF.

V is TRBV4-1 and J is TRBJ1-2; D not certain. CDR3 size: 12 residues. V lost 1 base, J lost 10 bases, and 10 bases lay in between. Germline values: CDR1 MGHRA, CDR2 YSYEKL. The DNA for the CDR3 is TGCGCCAGCAGCCAAGTCGGGGTTACCTACACCTTC. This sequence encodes CASSQVGVTYTF.